The following is a T cell receptor beta chain sequence with its context. Its target is unknown. Regions amplified from RNA transcripts were the TCR beta CDR3 regions. In the first-round RT-PCR of the TCR CDR3, the HTBI primer set was used. Each CDR3 protein gets one entry after TCRdb re-called the multiplex PCR reads with MiXCR. The table has a few hundred thousand distinct CDR3 sequences, about 15% seen once; the top ten hold 7.5% to 9%. This specimen belongs to a study of T cells in Graves' hyperthyroidism and ophthalmopathy. Study results and limitations: Peripheral blood also featured most of the thyroid clonotypes expanded above 0.001.

The TCR originated in a woman under 30 with Graves' hyperthyroidism. Sequencing was carried out using blood.

In DNA form, the CDR3 reads TGTGCCAGCTGCGTGACGGATAGCAATCAGCCCCAGCATTTT. It specifies CASCVTDSNQPQHF. The chain combines TRBV19 with TRBJ1-5; D gene unclear. The V gene lost 9 bases and the J gene lost 0 bases, with 12 bases spanning the gap. This CDR3 has 14 residues. Germline V gives CDR1 LNHDA, CDR2 SQIVND (reference sequence).